This TCR beta chain was identified during a study of OX40 agonist ivuxolimab in advanced cancers. The wider study: Partial responses, seen in three patients, involved one hepatocellular carcinoma and two cutaneous melanomas.

Trimming took 6 bases from V and 0 from J, leaving 12 bases between them. This CDR3 comprises 15 residues. CDR1 and CDR2 from the germline V gene are MDHEN and SYDVKM. Assay: immunoSEQ multiplex PCR; the TCRdb copy retains only in-frame clones and omits some. The sample consists of 60,000 to 75,000 clones, roughly 87% of them appearing once. This clonotype originated in an adult with an advanced solid tumor such as melanoma, head and neck, liver or kidney cancer. The chain couples TRBV28 to TRBJ1-3; possibly TRBD1 for D (5 bases). Sequenced here: CD4+ or CD8+ T cells sorted from blood, sampled in a trial of the OX40 agonist ivuxolimab. As DNA, the CDR3 is TGTGCCAGCAGACTCCATGGGGGCTCTGGAAACACCATATATTTT. This gives the protein CASRLHGGSGNTIYF.